The 15 T cell receptor beta chains given below trace back to one sample, sequenced in a study of graft-versus-host responses after intestinal transplantation. Antigens of these TCRs are unknown. Sequencing used immunoSEQ multiplex PCR; TCRdb keeps in-frame clones, though not all of them. This sample yields approximately 63,000 clones, of which 90% to 95% are seen a single time; more than 0.3% belongs to the top ten. Sequences were derived from unstimulated CD4+ T cells sorted from spleen or lymph node cells, sampled before transplant. All receptors come from a human donor who was the organ donor for an intestinal transplant.

To note about this clone: One junction end does not reproduce the germline sequence, and a read error may be involved. The chain links TRBV27 to TRBJ2-1, with 11 positions matching TRBD2. This CDR3 comprises 16 residues. The germline CDR1 and CDR2 sequences are MNHEY and SMNVEV (reference sequence). Here the CDR3 reads CASSLFLAGGRNGQFF. CDR3 nucleotides: TGTGCCAGCAGTCTCTTTCTAGCGGGGGGCCGGAATGGGCAGTTCTTC.

The chain links TRBV2 to TRBJ2-3; D gene unclear. Trimming cost V 7 bases and J 0 bases, with 11 bases left between them. CDR3 length equals 14 residues. CDR1 and CDR2 from the germline V gene are SNHLY and FYNNEI. The CDR3 DNA sequence: TGTGCCAGCACCGAAAAGGGAAGCACAGATACGCAGTATTTT. Its protein is CASTEKGSTDTQYF. The full variable domain, completed using reference TRBV2 and TRBJ2-3, is EPEVTQTPSHQVTQMGQEVILRCVPISNHLYFYWYRQILGQKVEFLVSFYNNEISEKSEIFDDQFSVERPDGSNFTLKIRSTKLEDSAMYFCASTEKGSTDTQYFGPGTRLTVL.

This chain connects TRBV5-1 to TRBJ1-4; D possibly corresponds to TRBD1 (5 bases). This CDR3 is 14 amino acids long. Trimming took 0 bases from V and 8 from J, leaving 11 bases between them. Germline CDR1 is SGHRS and CDR2 is YFSETQ. The CDR3 region has the DNA TGCGCCAGCAGCTTGGGCCATCGGGGGGAAAAACTGTTTTTT. Amino acid sequence: CASSLGHRGEKLFF. Drawing the rest from reference TRBV5-1 and TRBJ1-4, the complete variable domain is KAGVTQTPRYLIKTRGQQVTLSCSPISGHRSVSWYQQTPGQGLQFLFEYFSETQRNKGNFPGRFSGRQFSNSRSEMNVSTLELGDSALYLCASSLGHRGEKLFFGSGTQLSVL.

This clone has just a few counts. The rearrangement joins TRBV10-3 to TRBJ2-7; TRBD1 matches 11 bases. CDR1 and CDR2 (germline): ENHRY, SYGVKD. The J segment lost 3 bases and the V segment lost 0 bases, leaving 1 base of the junction unmatched. The CDR3 is 15 residues long. In nucleotides, the CDR3 is TGTGCCATCAGTGAGTCCGGGACAGGGGGCTACGAGCAGTACTTC. This gives the protein CAISESGTGGYEQYF.

The V gene is TRBV7-2, the J gene TRBJ2-2; D is uncertain. V lost 5 bases and J lost 7, with 17 bases in between. The CDR3 runs 15 residues. Germline-derived CDR1 and CDR2 are SGHTA and FQGNSA. For the CDR3, the DNA is TGTGCCAGCAGCCCCAGACTGGTCCGAGGCGGGGAGCTGTTTTTT. It yields the protein CASSPRLVRGGELFF.

The J gene is TRBJ1-4, the V gene TRBV29-1; unclear D gene. From germline, CDR1 is SQVTM and CDR2 ANQGSEA. The germline V and J ends were trimmed by 7 bases and 8 bases, with 11 bases remaining between them. The CDR3 is 11 residues long. The CDR3 nucleotides are TGCAGCGGTTTGGGGAGGGAAAAACTGTTTTTT. As protein: CSGLGREKLFF.

This chain links TRBV20-1 with TRBJ2-1; a possible D gene is TRBD1 (6 bases). The germline V and J ends were trimmed by 5 bases and 7 bases, with 9 bases remaining between them. This CDR3 contains 11 residues. Germline-derived CDR1 and CDR2 are DFQATT and SNEGSKA (reference sequence). The CDR3 DNA reads TGCAGTGCTTTTCAGGGGAATGAGCAGTTCTTC. Translation: CSAFQGNEQFF.

This clone was counted a single time. The V gene is TRBV7-6, the J gene TRBJ1-5; D perhaps matches TRBD1 (6 bases). The CDR3 extends over 15 amino acids. Germline CDR1 is SGHVS and CDR2 is FNYEAQ. Trimming left V 5 bases short and J 6 bases short, with 17 bases between. For the CDR3, the DNA is TGTGCCAGCAGCCCTGAGAGGGGGTTCGGTCAGCCCCAGCATTTT. It encodes CASSPERGFGQPQHF.

V is TRBV6-5 and J is TRBJ1-2; D may be TRBD1 (6 bases). This CDR3 contains 14 residues. Trimming took off 6 bases at V and 5 bases at J, with 16 bases between the two ends. In germline, CDR1 is MNHEY, CDR2 SVGAGI. Written as DNA, the CDR3 is TGTGCCAGCAGGGACACAGGGAAGAGTTATGGCTACACCTTC. It encodes CASRDTGKSYGYTF.

The V and J genes are TRBV29-1 and TRBJ1-2; 8 positions match TRBD1. The CDR3 runs to 12 residues. The germline V gene has CDR1 SQVTM and CDR2 ANQGSEA. V gave up 8 bases and J gave up 4 bases; unmatched junction bases: 6. The CDR3 region has the DNA TGCAGCTTCGGACAGGGACCCTATGGCTACACCTTC. Amino acids: CSFGQGPYGYTF.

This chain joins TRBV10-3 and TRBJ1-2; 7 positions agree with TRBD1. The CDR3 is 14 residues long. J gave up 8 bases and V 2 bases, and 8 bases lay outside the gene matches. CDR1 ENHRY and CDR2 SYGVKD come from the germline V gene. The CDR3 loop is CAISEPRQGGGYTF. The CDR3 bases are TGTGCCATCAGTGAGCCCAGACAGGGCGGGGGCTACACCTTC.

A note on this clone: Within the sample, other DNA sequences also encode this same CDR3. J is TRBJ2-3 and V is TRBV25-1; 9 bases are shared with TRBD1. V trimming: 6 bases; J trimming: 1 base; junction bases outside the gene matches: 5. The V gene's germline CDR1 is MGHDK and CDR2 SYGVNS. The CDR3 extends over 15 amino acids. CDR3 coding DNA: TGTGCCAGCAGCCCCAGGACAGGGGGCACAGATACGCAGTATTTT. It codes for CASSPRTGGTDTQYF.

The V gene is TRBV5-1, the J gene TRBJ1-4, with unresolved D. The germline CDR1 and CDR2 sequences are SGHRS and YFSETQ. Trimming pared 1 base from V and 0 bases from J, leaving 13 bases between. This CDR3 has 17 amino acids. The CDR3 reads CASSLSPQQATNEKLFF. CDR3 nucleotide sequence: TGCGCCAGCAGCTTGAGCCCCCAGCAAGCAACTAATGAAAAACTGTTTTTT.

The rearrangement joins TRBV5-1 to TRBJ1-2; no clear D. Trimming cost V 1 base and J 6 bases, with 16 bases left between them. The CDR3 has 15 residues. Germline CDR1 reads SGHRS; CDR2 reads YFSETQ. The CDR3 coding sequence is TGCGCCAGCAGCTTGTTAGCAGGCCCGAGGGATGGCTACACCTTC. It translates to CASSLLAGPRDGYTF. Filled out from reference TRBV5-1 and TRBJ1-2, the complete variable domain reads KAGVTQTPRYLIKTRGQQVTLSCSPISGHRSVSWYQQTPGQGLQFLFEYFSETQRNKGNFPGRFSGRQFSNSRSEMNVSTLELGDSALYLCASSLLAGPRDGYTFGSGTRLTVV.

The chain has TRBV10-3 and TRBJ2-2, with 7 bases identical to TRBD1. The germline V gene encodes CDR1 ENHRY and CDR2 SYGVKD. The CDR3 is 13 amino acids. The ends lost 3 bases at V and 9 bases at J; junction bases unmatched: 4. CDR3 sequence reads: CAISENRGRELFF. The CDR3 region has the DNA TGTGCCATCAGTGAAAACAGGGGAAGGGAGCTGTTTTTT.